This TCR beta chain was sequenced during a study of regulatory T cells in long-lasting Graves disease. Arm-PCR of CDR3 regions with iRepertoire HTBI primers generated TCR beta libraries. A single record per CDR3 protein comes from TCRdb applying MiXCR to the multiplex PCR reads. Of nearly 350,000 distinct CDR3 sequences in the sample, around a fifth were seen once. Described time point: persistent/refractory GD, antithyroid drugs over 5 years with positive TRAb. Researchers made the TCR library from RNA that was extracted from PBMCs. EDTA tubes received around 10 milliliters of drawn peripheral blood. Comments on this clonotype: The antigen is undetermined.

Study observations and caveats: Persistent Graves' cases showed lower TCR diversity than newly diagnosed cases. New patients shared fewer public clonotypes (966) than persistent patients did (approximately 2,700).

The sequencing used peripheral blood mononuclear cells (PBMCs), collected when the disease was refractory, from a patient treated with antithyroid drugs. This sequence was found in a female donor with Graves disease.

The CDR3 nucleotides are TGTGCCAGCAGCGTAGAAGGGACACCCCAAGAGACCCAGTACTTC. It specifies CASSVEGTPQETQYF. This rearrangement joins TRBV9 to TRBJ2-5, with D tentatively TRBD1 (6 bases). V dropped 0 bases and J dropped 1 base, with 10 bases sitting between them. The CDR3 length is 15 residues. Germline V gene data show CDR1 as SGDLS and CDR2 as YYNGEE.